The 17 T cell receptor beta chains in this list originate from one sample, sequenced in a study of Ad26.COV2.S vaccination and SARS-CoV-2 variants. Libraries were prepared by immunoSEQ multiplex PCR; TCRdb keeps only in-frame clonotypes and omits some of them. Of approximately 460,000 clones in the sample, nearly 90% were seen once. Treatment defined: about 20 received Ad26.COV2.S at low or high dose, single or two shots; several received placebo; per-sample allocation not given. The investigators took samples on day 63 after the first vaccine or placebo injection. Sequenced material: peripheral blood, taken in a trial of Ad26.COV2.S vaccine versus placebo. The origin of the receptors is a person between 18 and 60 years old who received the Ad26.COV2.S COVID-19 vaccine or a placebo.

This clone was counted a few times. The chain carries TRBV6-2 or TRBV6-3 and TRBJ2-1, with 8 bases aligning to TRBD2. The CDR3 contains 16 residues. In germline, CDR1 is MNHEY, CDR2 SVGEGT. V dropped 5 bases and J dropped 4; count of bases not matched to a gene: 10. The CDR3 DNA reads as TGTGCCAGCAGTAACCCGACTAGCGCCCGGTACAATGAGCAGTTCTTC. This gives the protein CASSNPTSARYNEQFF.

The CDR3 spells CASSLPSGGETQYF. The CDR3 DNA follows: TGCGCCAGCAGCTTGCCCAGCGGGGGTGAGACCCAGTACTTC. This chain uses TRBV5-1 with TRBJ2-5; 8 bases agree with TRBD2. Germline lookup yields CDR1 SGHRS and CDR2 YFSETQ. The CDR3 contains 14 residues. Trimming cost V 1 base and J 5 bases; bases outside gene matches: 4.

CDR3 sequence: CASRPGTGANVLTF. CDR3 in DNA: TGTGCCAGCCGCCCAGGGACTGGGGCCAACGTCCTGACTTTC. V usage is TRBV19 and J usage is TRBJ2-6; the D gene is possibly TRBD1 (5 bases). Germline V lookup: CDR1 LNHDA, CDR2 SQIVND (reference sequence). V lost 9 bases, J lost 2 bases, and 11 bases lay in between. CDR3 length equals 14 residues.

The sample holds one count of this clone. The chain employs TRBV24-1 and TRBJ2-5, with TRBD1 matching over 11 bases. The CDR3 runs 16 residues. CDR1 KGHDR and CDR2 SFDVKD come from the germline V gene. The ends lost 5 bases at V and 2 bases at J; junction bases unmatched: 6. In DNA form, the CDR3 reads TGTGCCACCAGTGCCTCGGACAGGGGGCCACAAGAGACCCAGTACTTC. Protein product: CATSASDRGPQETQYF.

The rearrangement joins TRBV28 to TRBJ1-2; D remains unclear. Germline V lookup: CDR1 MDHEN, CDR2 SYDVKM. This CDR3 is built from 13 residues. Trimming pared 6 bases from V and 9 bases from J, leaving 17 bases between. The CDR3 sequence: CASSSGYYGSYTF. In DNA form, the CDR3 reads TGTGCCAGCAGCTCGGGGTACTATGGTAGCTACACCTTC.

The chain has TRBV5-1 and TRBJ1-6, with a possible D match to TRBD1 (5 bases). Germline assignment: CDR1 SGHRS and CDR2 YFSETQ. The CDR3 runs 15 residues. The germline V and J ends were trimmed by 3 bases and 8 bases, with 15 bases remaining between them. CDR3 coding DNA: TGCGCCAGCAGCTCCCTTGGGGGAGCGCATTCACCCCTCCACTTT. The encoded protein is CASSSLGGAHSPLHF.

The chain recombines TRBV28 with TRBJ1-1; TRBD1 is a possible D gene (5 bases). V lost 5 bases to trimming and J lost 3 bases, with 13 bases between them. CDR3 size: 14 residues. Germline loops: CDR1 MDHEN, CDR2 SYDVKM. CDR3 sequence: CASSTLGVYTEAFF. As DNA, the CDR3 is TGTGCCAGCAGTACACTAGGGGTGTACACTGAAGCTTTCTTT.

This sequence joins TRBV7-3 and TRBJ2-3; no clear D. This CDR3 is built from 11 residues. The V end was cut by 5 bases, the J end by 2 bases, with 2 bases between. Germline-derived CDR1 and CDR2 are SGHTA and FQGTGA. This CDR3 is CASSLTDTQYF. In nucleotides, the CDR3 is TGTGCCAGCAGCCTCACAGATACGCAGTATTTT.

The gene calls are TRBV6-5 and TRBJ2-1; 7 nucleotides line up with TRBD2. The ends lost 7 bases at V and 3 bases at J; junction bases unmatched: 6. CDR3 length: 14 amino acids. Germline V gene sequence: CDR1 MNHEY, CDR2 SVGAGI. CDR3 DNA: TGTGCCAGCACTCCGGGGGGATACTACAATGAGCAGTTCTTC. Amino acid sequence: CASTPGGYYNEQFF.

The table lists this clone with a count of one. V is TRBV4-1 and J is TRBJ2-6, with D tentatively TRBD2 (5 bases). The V gene lost 1 base and the J gene lost 0 bases, with 13 bases spanning the gap. The CDR3 is 18 amino acids. The germline CDR1 and CDR2 sequences are MGHRA and YSYEKL. The CDR3 sequence is CASSQVGGQPSGANVLTF. CDR3 in DNA: TGCGCCAGCAGCCAAGTTGGAGGCCAACCCTCTGGGGCCAACGTCCTGACTTTC.

V and J are TRBV6-5 and TRBJ1-6; tentative D call: TRBD1 (6 bases). Germline CDR1 reads MNHEY; CDR2 reads SVGAGI. The CDR3 length is 14 residues. Trimming took 6 bases from V and 6 from J, leaving 12 bases between them. CDR3 amino acids: CASRRTGSNSPLHF. The CDR3 nucleotides are TGTGCCAGCAGGCGAACAGGGAGTAATTCACCCCTCCACTTT.

V is TRBV9 and J is TRBJ2-1; TRBD1 aligns across 10 bases. The CDR3 spans 12 residues. The junction had 1 base not matched to a gene; V was cut back by 4 bases and J by 9 bases. Germline CDR1 and CDR2: SGDLS and YYNGEE. The CDR3 region has the DNA TGTGCCAGCAGCCGGGACAGGGGTGAGCAGTTCTTC. Translated, it gives CASSRDRGEQFF.

This clone was seen only once. The rearrangement links TRBV10-2 to TRBJ1-3; possible D gene TRBD1, 6 bases. The CDR3 spans 13 residues. CDR1 WSHSY and CDR2 SAAADI come from the germline V gene. Trimming removed 6 bases at V and 2 bases at J, with 8 bases between. CDR3 residues: CASSRGTGNTIYF. DNA for the CDR3: TGCGCCAGCAGCAGGGGAACTGGAAACACCATATATTTT.

This rearrangement joins TRBV7-2 to TRBJ1-2; tentatively, D is TRBD1 (5 bases). The germline CDR1 and CDR2 sequences are SGHTA and FQGNSA. Trimming left V 1 base short and J 8 bases short, with 17 bases between. The CDR3 runs to 15 residues. CDR3 region: CASSLGAGGAWGYTF. The CDR3 nucleotides read TGTGCCAGCAGCTTAGGTGCGGGCGGGGCGTGGGGCTACACCTTC. Looking up the rest from reference TRBV7-2 and TRBJ1-2 gives the full variable domain: GAGVSQSPSNKVTEKGKDVELRCDPISGHTALYWYRQSLGQGLEFLIYFQGNSAPDKSGLPSDRFSAERTGGSVSTLTIQRTQQEDSAVYLCASSLGAGGAWGYTFGSGTRLTVV.

This clone occurred once. The J gene is TRBJ2-3, the V gene TRBV5-1; D perhaps matches TRBD1 (6 bases). The CDR3 totals 17 residues. V shed 5 bases and J shed 7 bases, with 26 bases lying between them. From germline, CDR1 is SGHRS and CDR2 YFSETQ. CDR3 in amino acids: CASRPGDRFGTSNTQYF. CDR3 sequence (DNA): TGCGCCAGCAGACCCGGAGACAGGTTTGGGACCTCAAATACGCAGTATTTT.

This chain uses TRBV15 with TRBJ1-2; D remains ambiguous. There are 17 residues in the CDR3. Trimming shortened V by 0 bases and J by 0 bases, and 14 bases separated the two germline ends. The V gene's germline CDR1 is LNHNV and CDR2 YYDKDF (reference sequence). The CDR3 loop reads CATSRDRGTKANYGYTF. As DNA, the CDR3 is TGTGCCACCAGCAGAGATCGCGGCACTAAAGCTAACTATGGCTACACCTTC. The variable domain in full, with the rest retrieved from reference TRBV15 and TRBJ1-2, is DAMVIQNPRYQVTQFGKPVTLSCSQTLNHNVMYWYQQKSSQAPKLLFHYYDKDFNNEADTPDNFQSRRPNTSFCFLDIRSPGLGDTAMYLCATSRDRGTKANYGYTFGSGTRLTVV.

The chain has TRBV14 and TRBJ2-5, with 9 bases matching TRBD1. Germline V gene lookup returns CDR1 SGHDN and CDR2 FVKESK. The CDR3 contains 17 residues. The J segment lost 2 bases and the V segment lost 3 bases, leaving 10 bases of the junction unmatched. The CDR3 region is CASSHLRPGQGQETQYF. As DNA, the CDR3 is TGTGCCAGCAGCCACCTTAGACCGGGACAGGGACAAGAGACCCAGTACTTC.